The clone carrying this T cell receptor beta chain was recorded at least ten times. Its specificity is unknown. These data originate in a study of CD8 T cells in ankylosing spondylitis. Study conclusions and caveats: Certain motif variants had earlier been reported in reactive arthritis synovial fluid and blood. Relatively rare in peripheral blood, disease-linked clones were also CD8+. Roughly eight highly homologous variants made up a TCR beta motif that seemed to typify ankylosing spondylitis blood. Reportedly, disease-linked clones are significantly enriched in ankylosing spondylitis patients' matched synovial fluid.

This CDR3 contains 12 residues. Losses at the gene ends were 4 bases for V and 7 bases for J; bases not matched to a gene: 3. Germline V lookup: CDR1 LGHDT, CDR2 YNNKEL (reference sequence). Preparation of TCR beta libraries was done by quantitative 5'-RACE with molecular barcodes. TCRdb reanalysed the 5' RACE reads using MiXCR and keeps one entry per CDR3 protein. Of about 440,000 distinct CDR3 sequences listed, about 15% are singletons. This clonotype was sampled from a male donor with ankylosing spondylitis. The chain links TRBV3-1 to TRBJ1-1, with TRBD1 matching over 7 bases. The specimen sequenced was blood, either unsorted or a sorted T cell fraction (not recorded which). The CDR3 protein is CASSPGTVEAFF. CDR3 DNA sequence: TGTGCCAGCAGCCCCGGGACAGTTGAAGCTTTCTTT.